These 15 T cell receptor beta chains were all obtained from the same sample, sequenced in a study of T cell responses to AZD1222 COVID-19 vaccine. TCRdb's copy holds only in-frame clones and misses some; the assay was immunoSEQ multiplex PCR. The sample lists about 110,000 clones; about nine tenths were seen once. Sequenced material: peripheral blood, taken on day 0 of AZD1222 vaccination. These receptors all stem from an adult in good health.

This clone was counted once. The V and J genes are TRBV20-1 and TRBJ2-3; D possibly corresponds to TRBD1 (5 bases). Per the germline V gene, CDR1 is DFQATT and CDR2 is SNEGSKA (reference sequence). V lost 6 bases to trimming and J lost 7 bases, with 11 bases between them. CDR3 length: 11 amino acids. This CDR3 is CSAQTENTQYF. The CDR3 region has the DNA TGCAGTGCCCAGACAGAGAATACGCAGTATTTT.

This chain connects TRBV4-3 to TRBJ2-7; TRBD2 matches at 9 bases. Germline V CDR1 and CDR2: LGHNA, YSLEER. V lost 0 bases to trimming and J lost 5 bases; unmatched junction nucleotides: 14. The CDR3 spans 18 residues. The CDR3: CASSQELGPLLAGHEQYF. Here the CDR3 DNA reads TGCGCCAGCAGCCAAGAGCTGGGGCCCCTTCTAGCGGGACACGAGCAGTACTTC.

The chain uses TRBV28 and TRBJ1-1, with D perhaps TRBD1 (5 bases). The CDR3 extends over 12 amino acids. Germline assignment: CDR1 MDHEN and CDR2 SYDVKM. The germline V and J ends were trimmed by 10 bases and 0 bases, with 9 bases remaining between them. This CDR3 reads CATREMNTEAFF. DNA for the CDR3: TGTGCCACCAGGGAAATGAACACTGAAGCTTTCTTT.

This clone was counted only a few times. The CDR3 DNA reads as TGTGCCTGGAGTGGGGACAGGGGGAGTTCACCCCTCCACTTT. Protein sequence: CAWSGDRGSSPLHF. V usage is TRBV30 and J usage is TRBJ1-6, with TRBD1 matching 11 bases. The CDR3 is 14 residues long. After removal of 1 base from V and 9 bases from J, the junction contained 2 bases not matched to a gene. Germline values: CDR1 GTSNPN, CDR2 SVGIG (reference sequence).

The rearrangement links TRBV10-3 to TRBJ1-1; 12 bases are a match to TRBD1. The V gene's germline CDR1 is ENHRY and CDR2 SYGVKD. Trimming took 10 bases from V and 8 from J; bases not matched to a gene: 11. This CDR3 is 14 amino acids long. The CDR3 nucleotides are TGTGCCACGACGGGACAGGGGGCGCGAGGGGAAGCTTTCTTT. It specifies CATTGQGARGEAFF.

The chain couples TRBV10-3 to TRBJ2-7; 13 nucleotides match TRBD2. The CDR3 length is 16 residues. Germline V gives CDR1 ENHRY, CDR2 SYGVKD. V dropped 3 bases and J dropped 5; count of bases not matched to a gene: 7. CDR3 protein: CAISDWTSGSVDEQYF. The CDR3 coding sequence is TGTGCCATCAGTGATTGGACTAGCGGGAGTGTGGACGAGCAGTACTTC.

The V gene is TRBV3-1 (or the pseudogene TRBV3-2), the J gene TRBJ1-3, with D uncertain. The germline gives CDR1 LGHDT, CDR2 YNNKEL (reference sequence). Trimming shortened V by 3 bases and J by 2 bases, and 5 bases separated the two germline ends. This CDR3 spans 13 amino acids. In DNA form, the CDR3 reads TGTGCCAGCAGCCAGGAGACTGGAAACACCATATATTTT. Translating it yields CASSQETGNTIYF.

The gene calls are TRBV28 and TRBJ1-2; possible D gene TRBD1, 5 bases. Germline V gene lookup returns CDR1 MDHEN and CDR2 SYDVKM. The CDR3 length is 14 residues. V was shortened by 2 bases and J by 7 bases, with 14 bases between the two germline ends. CDR3 sequence: CASSLRGEISGYTF. CDR3 bases: TGTGCCAGCAGTTTACGGGGGGAAATATCTGGCTACACCTTC.

This clone was seen a few times. The chain has TRBV4-1 and TRBJ2-3; D is unresolved. CDR1 and CDR2 (germline): MGHRA, YSYEKL. This CDR3 region has 14 residues. The V gene lost 0 bases and the J gene lost 0 bases, with 4 bases spanning the gap. CDR3 DNA sequence: TGCGCCAGCAGCCAAGATAGAAGCACAGATACGCAGTATTTT. This codes for CASSQDRSTDTQYF.

The chain joins TRBV6-5 to TRBJ1-2; possible D gene TRBD1, 5 bases. Trimming removed 6 bases from V and 8 bases from J, with 22 bases in between. The CDR3 contains 15 residues. Per germline, CDR1 MNHEY and CDR2 SVGAGI. Here the CDR3 DNA reads TGTGCCAGCAGGAGGGACGTCCGAGGAGGCGGGGGCTACACCTTC. This translates into CASRRDVRGGGGYTF.

The gene calls are TRBV19 and TRBJ1-5, with D perhaps TRBD1 (5 bases). Germline V gene lookup returns CDR1 LNHDA and CDR2 SQIVND (reference sequence). Trimming stripped 5 bases from V and 7 bases from J, with 12 bases between. This CDR3 is built from 13 residues. Written as DNA, the CDR3 is TGTGCCAGTAGTCAGGGTGGTACGCAGCCCCAGCATTTT. Residues: CASSQGGTQPQHF.

This clone has a single count. This chain uses TRBV2 with TRBJ2-1, with 11 bases that match TRBD2. V was clipped by 2 bases and J by 6 bases; unmatched bases: 6. The CDR3 has 16 amino acids. Germline-derived CDR1 and CDR2 are SNHLY and FYNNEI. CDR3 DNA: TGTGCCAGCAGTGAAACTAGCGGGAGACTAATCAATGAGCAGTTCTTC. Translating it yields CASSETSGRLINEQFF.

The rearrangement joins TRBV10-1 to TRBJ2-3, with D uncertain. The CDR3 extends over 14 amino acids. CDR1 WNHNN and CDR2 SYGVQD come from the germline V gene (reference sequence). Trimming pared 0 bases from V and 4 bases from J, leaving 8 bases between. CDR3: CASSESGRPDTQYF. In DNA, the CDR3 is TGCGCCAGCAGTGAGTCGGGTAGGCCAGATACGCAGTATTTT.

The chain employs TRBV6-4 and TRBJ2-1, with 8 bases fitting TRBD2. The junction had 5 bases not matched to a gene; V was cut back by 2 bases and J by 5 bases. Germline CDR1 is MRHNA and CDR2 is SNTAGT. The CDR3 totals 15 residues. The CDR3 DNA reads as TGTGCCAGCAGTGACCTAAGCGGGAGCAACAATGAGCAGTTCTTC. Translation gives CASSDLSGSNNEQFF.

The chain recombines TRBV5-1 with TRBJ1-2; weak D call: TRBD1 (6 bases). The CDR3 sequence is 15 residues long. V gave up 2 bases and J gave up 3 bases, with 14 bases separating them. CDR1 SGHRS and CDR2 YFSETQ come from the germline V gene. DNA of the CDR3: TGCGCCAGCAGCTTATCGGGGGCTCGGGACTATGGCTACACCTTC. Translation gives CASSLSGARDYGYTF.